Listed below are T cell receptor beta chains from one sample, sequenced in a study of T cells after yellow fever vaccination. TCRdb re-called the 5' RACE reads through MiXCR, storing one row per CDR3 protein. The repertoire consists of around 300,000 distinct CDR3 sequences, with around 4.3% occurring once and the leading ten covering approximately 20%. This specimen consisted of PBMCs, obtained 15 days after the yellow fever booster vaccination. Every receptor here comes from a man in his late teens or twenties who received the YFV17D yellow fever vaccine. Each CDR3 is given with its conserved first and last residue.

J: TRBJ1-6; V: TRBV12-3/TRBV12-4; CDR3: CASSEGFSPLHF
J: TRBJ2-5; V: TRBV7-7; CDR3: CASSSGLVGETQYF
J: TRBJ1-1; V: TRBV5-1; CDR3: CASSWGQNTEAFF
J: TRBJ2-5; V: TRBV6-6; CDR3: CASRPSGGASGTQYF
J: TRBJ2-7; V: TRBV29-1; CDR3: CSGAGGEGSYEQYF
J: TRBJ2-1; V: TRBV6-2/TRBV6-3; CDR3: CASKLRAGRTDEQFF
J: TRBJ2-5; V: TRBV7-9; CDR3: CASSLGAWETQYF
J: TRBJ2-7; V: TRBV9; CDR3: CASSVGTGAMSDEQYF
J: TRBJ2-7; V: TRBV7-2; CDR3: CASSLGVGSYEQYF
J: TRBJ2-2; V: TRBV3-1; CDR3: CASSQDAGYSDTGELFF
J: TRBJ2-5; V: TRBV20-1; CDR3: CSASLGAGAQETQYF
J: TRBJ2-7; V: TRBV13; CDR3: CASSLGGQGAYEQYF
J: TRBJ2-5; V: TRBV7-9; CDR3: CASSYEETQYF
J: TRBJ1-4; V: TRBV29-1; CDR3: CSVEDRINEKLFF
J: TRBJ1-4; V: TRBV3-1; CDR3: CASSQDRVRREKKLFF
J: TRBJ2-1; V: TRBV5-1; CDR3: CASSLGGQGAYNEQFF
J: TRBJ1-6; V: TRBV11-2; CDR3: CASSLGWFGDSPLHF
J: TRBJ1-2; V: TRBV7-9; CDR3: CASSFSGVITAYGYTF
J: TRBJ2-7; V: TRBV4-1; CDR3: CASSPRWDKGSYEQYF